This TCR beta chain was identified in a study of radiotherapy plus CTLA-4 blockade in lung cancer (dated by TCRdb to between 2017 and 2018). At the level of the whole study: Objective responses occurred in around 19% of enrolled patients, and 30% to 40% achieved disease control. The full study reports these points: Increased serum interferon-beta after radiation, together with early dynamic changes in blood T cell clones, were reported to be the strongest predictors of response. After treatment with radiotherapy and ipilimumab, TCR clones that came from tumors expanded in the peripheral blood.

The study evaluated CTLA-4 blockade (ipilimumab) given together with focal radiation therapy in patients who had chemo-refractory metastatic non-small-cell lung cancer. Looking up the germline V gene yields CDR1 SGHRS and CDR2 YFSETQ. Its CDR3 holds 18 amino acids, cysteine through phenylalanine. The DNA shown is the 54-base CDR3, in frame from base 1. V is cut back by 4 bases and J by 1 base, with 7 bases in the junction unmatched. Receptors were amplified or captured by the immunoSEQ multiplex PCR assay. TCRdb retrieved this table from immuneACCESS and kept in-frame rearrangements only. Not all clones are present; in checked studies, unresolved V genes account for under half, and no reason is known for the remainder. This sample comprises tens of thousands of clones, 65% to 75% of them detected only once. 9.8% of the sample is held by the ten biggest clonotypes. This clone is a singleton in its sample. There is no known antigen for this receptor. There are no base qualities to consult, and no much larger clone falls within one base.

This specimen was peripheral blood, taken from a patient treated with radiotherapy plus ipilimumab. This clonotype was sampled from a human donor with non-small cell lung cancer who had stable disease on radiotherapy plus ipilimumab. In this chain, TRBV5-1 is recombined with TRBJ2-6, with 11 bases aligning to TRBD1. The DNA reads as follows: TGCGCCAGCAGCCTACCGGGACAGGGGGAGTCTGGGGCCAACGTCCTGACTTTC. It is translated as CASSLPGQGESGANVLTF.